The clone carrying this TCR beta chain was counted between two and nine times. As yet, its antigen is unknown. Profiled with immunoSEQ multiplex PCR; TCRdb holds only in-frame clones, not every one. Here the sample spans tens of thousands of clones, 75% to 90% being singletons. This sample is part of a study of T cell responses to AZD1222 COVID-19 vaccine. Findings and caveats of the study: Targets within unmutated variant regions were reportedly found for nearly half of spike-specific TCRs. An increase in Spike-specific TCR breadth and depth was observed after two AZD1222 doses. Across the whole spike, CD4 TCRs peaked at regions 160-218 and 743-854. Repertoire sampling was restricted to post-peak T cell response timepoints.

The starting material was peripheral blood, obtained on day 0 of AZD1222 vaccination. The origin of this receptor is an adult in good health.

As DNA, the CDR3 is TGCGCCAGCAGCTACCGGGACGGAGCTGAAGCTTTCTTT. Translating gives CASSYRDGAEAFF. V and J are TRBV5-1 and TRBJ1-1, with D possibly TRBD1 on 5 matching bases. The CDR3 totals 13 residues. The V end lost 3 bases, the J end lost 6 bases, and 12 bases lay between the germline ends. CDR1 is SGHRS, CDR2 YFSETQ, per germline.